Shown below are 30 T cell receptor beta chains from a single sample sequenced in a study of blood T cells in healthy people across ages. Alongside a J-beta primer mix, a sample-barcoded 5' primer served in a second PCR lasting roughly 7 to 11 cycles. TCRdb used MiXCR to reprocess the 5' RACE reads, holding one entry per CDR3 protein. Of more than 600,000 distinct CDR3 sequences in the sample, 20% to 25% are singletons; the top ten hold 9.4%. These same records also appear under a second study, on T cells of mothers and their children.

Sequencing was done on a sample of blood. Every receptor here comes from a boy between 10 and 17 years old in good health.

This clonotype showed up just a few times. The rearrangement links TRBV9 to TRBJ2-2, with D perhaps TRBD1 (5 bases). Germline CDR1 and CDR2: SGDLS and YYNGEE. The CDR3 loop spans 17 amino acids. Trimming left V 0 bases short and J 3 bases short, with 15 bases between. The CDR3 bases are TGTGCCAGCAGCGTAGGTGCGAGGACAAGATACACCGGGGAGCTGTTTTTT. Protein product: CASSVGARTRYTGELFF. Full variable domain (missing parts from reference TRBV9 and TRBJ2-2): DSGVTQTPKHLITATGQRVTLRCSPRSGDLSVYWYQQSLDQGLQFLIQYYNGEERAKGNILERFSAQQFPDLHSELNLSSLELGDSALYFCASSVGARTRYTGELFFGEGSRLTVL.

A few counts support this clonotype. The chain combines TRBV27 with TRBJ2-3, with 8 bases that match TRBD2. Germline lookup yields CDR1 MNHEY and CDR2 SMNVEV (reference sequence). V lost 4 bases, J lost 3 bases, and 9 bases stayed unmatched. The CDR3 runs to 16 residues. The chain's CDR3 is CASSSWTSSETDTQYF. CDR3 nucleotides: TGTGCCAGCAGTTCCTGGACTAGCAGTGAGACAGATACGCAGTATTTT.

The gene calls are TRBV24-1 and TRBJ1-2, with 9 bases fitting TRBD1. CDR1 and CDR2 (germline): KGHDR, SFDVKD. CDR3 length: 15 residues. The V and J ends lost 0 bases and 4 bases, in that order; junction bases with no gene match: 2. The CDR3 is CATSDLAGQGYGYTF. For the CDR3, the DNA is TGTGCCACCAGTGATTTGGCGGGACAGGGCTATGGCTACACCTTC.

This clonotype was seen more than once but under ten times. In nucleotides, the CDR3 is TGTGCCAGCAGTAGGGGAGTCAAAGGCTACACCTTC. Translated, it gives CASSRGVKGYTF. V is TRBV6-1 and J is TRBJ1-2, with D possibly matching TRBD1 (5 bases). Trimming removed 5 bases at V and 8 bases at J, with 12 bases between. Germline loops: CDR1 MNHNS, CDR2 SASEGT. The CDR3 is 12 residues long.

This clonotype was found a few times. The rearrangement links TRBV5-1 to TRBJ2-3, with TRBD2 matching over 11 bases. This CDR3 contains 16 residues. The J segment lost 1 base and the V segment lost 4 bases, leaving 5 bases of the junction unmatched. In germline, CDR1 is SGHRS, CDR2 YFSETQ. The chain's CDR3 is CASSAGLAEGTDTQYF. The CDR3 DNA reads as TGCGCCAGCAGCGCGGGACTAGCGGAGGGCACAGATACGCAGTATTTT.

CDR3 coding DNA: TGTGCCAGCAAAGGACAGGGCTCAGATACGCAGTATTTT. It encodes CASKGQGSDTQYF. J is TRBJ2-3 and V is TRBV2; 8 nucleotides line up with TRBD1. J gave up 4 bases and V 7 bases, and 4 bases lay outside the gene matches. The CDR3 loop spans 13 amino acids. CDR1 is SNHLY and CDR2 is FYNNEI in the germline V gene.

In its sample, this clonotype was seen a few times. This chain uses TRBV9 with TRBJ1-2; TRBD1 might be the D (6 bases). The CDR3 extends over 13 amino acids. Germline V lookup: CDR1 SGDLS, CDR2 YYNGEE. V was trimmed by 0 bases and J by 7 bases, leaving 10 bases between them. The CDR3 region has the DNA TGTGCCAGCAGCGTAGCAGGGGTAATTGGCTACACCTTC. Its translation is CASSVAGVIGYTF.

The chain recombines TRBV7-2 with TRBJ2-2; 8 nucleotides agree with TRBD2. Trimming at V came to 3 bases and at J to 7 bases, leaving 7 bases not matched to a gene. The CDR3 sequence is 15 residues long. Germline loops: CDR1 SGHTA, CDR2 FQGNSA. CDR3 residues: CASSFQRESSGELFF. The CDR3 DNA follows: TGTGCCAGCAGCTTTCAGCGGGAGTCGAGCGGGGAGCTGTTTTTT.

There are a few counts of this clonotype. The chain joins TRBV6-6 to TRBJ2-5; a weak D match, TRBD1 (6 bases). V was shortened by 5 bases and J by 1 base, with 14 bases between the two germline ends. Germline values: CDR1 MNHNY, CDR2 SVGAGI (reference sequence). The CDR3 is made up of 15 amino acids. The DNA of the CDR3 is TGTGCCAGCAGTGCCCTCAGGGGACCCCAAGAGACCCAGTACTTC. Protein: CASSALRGPQETQYF.

This clonotype was seen a few times. This chain joins TRBV10-3 and TRBJ2-1, with TRBD1 identical over 9 bases. In germline, CDR1 is ENHRY, CDR2 SYGVKD. V dropped 0 bases and J dropped 13; count of bases not matched to a gene: 10. The CDR3 has 15 residues. CDR3 sequence (DNA): TGTGCCATCAGTGAGTCCTTGCTCGGACAGGGGAGTCAGTTCTTC. This translates into CAISESLLGQGSQFF.

This clonotype was seen more than once but under ten times. At one of its ends the junction is not consistent with the germline gene, which may arise from a read error. The rearrangement joins TRBV7-9 to TRBJ2-4; 7 bases line up with TRBD1. The CDR3 loop spans 11 amino acids. Germline assignment: CDR1 SEHNR and CDR2 FQNEAQ (reference sequence). This CDR3 is CASSSVTGADF. In DNA form, the CDR3 reads TGTGCCAGCAGCTCGGTTACAGGGGCGGACTTC.

This clonotype was counted a few times. The gene calls are TRBV4-2 and TRBJ2-5, with 8 bases that match TRBD1. Per the germline V gene, CDR1 is LGHNA and CDR2 is YNFKEQ. V dropped 3 bases and J dropped 2; count of bases not matched to a gene: 8. CDR3 size: 16 residues. CDR3 sequence: CASSQSTGEGQETQYF. The CDR3 DNA reads as TGTGCCAGCAGCCAGTCGACAGGGGAAGGTCAAGAGACCCAGTACTTC.

This clonotype turned up a few times. V gene TRBV12-3 or TRBV12-4 combines with J gene TRBJ1-4; no reliable D call. Trimming removed 3 bases at V and 14 bases at J, with 10 bases between. The CDR3 consists of 11 residues. The CDR3 coding sequence is TGTGCCAGCAGTTTCGAGGGAGGGCTGTTTTTT. As protein: CASSFEGGLFF.

This clonotype was seen a handful of times. This rearrangement joins TRBV19 to TRBJ1-1; no clear D. The CDR3 has 15 amino acids. CDR1 LNHDA and CDR2 SQIVND come from the germline V gene (reference sequence). With 0 bases removed from V and 1 base from J, the gap between germline ends came to 9 bases. The CDR3 loop is CASSIEFGENTEAFF. For the CDR3, the DNA is TGTGCCAGTAGTATAGAGTTTGGAGAGAACACTGAAGCTTTCTTT. The full variable domain, in which reference TRBV19 and TRBJ1-1 provide the parts outside the CDR3, is DGGITQSPKYLFRKEGQNVTLSCEQNLNHDAMYWYRQDPGQGLRLIYYSQIVNDFQKGDIAEGYSVSREKKESFPLTVTSAQKNPTAFYLCASSIEFGENTEAFFGQGTRLTVV.

The J gene is TRBJ2-5, the V gene TRBV20-1; TRBD1 matches at 10 bases. After removal of 5 bases from V and 3 bases from J, the junction contained 3 bases not matched to a gene. The CDR3 is 13 amino acids. Per the germline V gene, CDR1 is DFQATT and CDR2 is SNEGSKA (reference sequence). This chain's CDR3 is CSAQTGGEETQYF. The CDR3 nucleotides are TGCAGTGCTCAGACAGGGGGCGAAGAGACCCAGTACTTC.

There are a few counts of this clonotype. One end of the junction is discordant with germline, which a read error may explain. This sequence joins TRBV5-1 and TRBJ2-5; 7 bases line up with TRBD1. CDR1 and CDR2 (germline): SGHRS, YFSETQ. The CDR3 loop spans 15 amino acids. The CDR3 DNA reads as TGCGCCAGCAGCGCGCTTGACAGGGCAATGGAGACCCAGTGCTTC. Protein: CASSALDRAMETQCF.

This chain connects TRBV7-2 to TRBJ2-5; a weak D match, TRBD1 (6 bases). The CDR3 is 14 residues long. Trimming took off 5 bases at V and 6 bases at J, with 16 bases between the two ends. Germline values: CDR1 SGHTA, CDR2 FQGNSA. The CDR3 coding sequence is TGTGCCAGCAGCCTTAACAGGGAATCTAAGACCCAGTACTTC. Residues: CASSLNRESKTQYF.

This clonotype was seen a few times. The chain combines TRBV6-6 with TRBJ2-1, with TRBD2 matching over 10 bases. Germline assignment: CDR1 MNHNY and CDR2 SVGAGI (reference sequence). Trimming cost V 0 bases and J 7 bases; bases outside gene matches: 6. This CDR3 region has 16 residues. The CDR3 nucleotides are TGTGCCAGCAGTTACTCGCGACTAGCGGGTAGTAATGAGCAGTTCTTC. Translated, it gives CASSYSRLAGSNEQFF.

The J gene is TRBJ1-2, the V gene TRBV5-1; the match to TRBD1 covers 9 bases. This CDR3 contains 15 residues. J gave up 5 bases and V 4 bases, and 9 bases lay outside the gene matches. Germline lookup yields CDR1 SGHRS and CDR2 YFSETQ. CDR3 DNA sequence: TGCGCCAGCAGCCTATTATCGGGACAGGGATATGGCTACACCTTC. Translated: CASSLLSGQGYGYTF.

This clonotype was counted a few times. The rearrangement links TRBV5-5 to TRBJ2-5; 13 bases line up with TRBD2. The DNA end is a closer match to TRBJ2-1, so the J assignment may be wrong. Germline V gene lookup returns CDR1 SGHKS and CDR2 YYEKEE (reference sequence). The CDR3 spans 16 residues. The CDR3 DNA follows: TGTGCCAGCAGCTTAGGACTAGCGGGAGACATATATGAGCAGTTCTTC. It specifies CASSLGLAGDIYEQFF.

The chain is built from TRBV7-3 and TRBJ2-1; no firm D call. The length of the CDR3 is 16 residues. The germline V gene encodes CDR1 SGHTA and CDR2 FQGTGA. Trimming took off 3 bases at V and 8 bases at J, with 20 bases between the two ends. Here the CDR3 reads CASSFPFGSVGDEQFF. DNA of the CDR3: TGTGCCAGCAGCTTCCCATTTGGTTCCGTCGGCGATGAGCAGTTCTTC.

The chain couples TRBV20-1 to TRBJ2-5; D is unresolved. With 5 bases removed from V and 2 bases from J, the gap between germline ends came to 6 bases. Germline V gene lookup returns CDR1 DFQATT and CDR2 SNEGSKA (reference sequence). CDR3 length: 11 amino acids. The CDR3 region is CSAAQQETQYF. CDR3 nucleotide sequence: TGCAGTGCTGCTCAACAAGAGACCCAGTACTTC.

This clonotype was recorded a few times. The gene calls are TRBV29-1 and TRBJ2-1; D is perhaps TRBD2 (6 bases). The CDR3 totals 13 residues. Between the trimmed V and J ends, which lost 7 bases and 5 bases, there was a span of 15 bases. Germline CDR1 SQVTM, CDR2 ANQGSEA. The CDR3 here is CSAARESNNEQFF. CDR3 nucleotides: TGCAGCGCTGCTCGGGAGAGTAACAATGAGCAGTTCTTC.

This clonotype was recorded once. The rearrangement uses TRBV29-1 and TRBJ2-7; 9 nucleotides line up with TRBD1. CDR1 is SQVTM, CDR2 ANQGSEA, per germline. Trimming took 6 bases from V and 4 from J; bases not matched to a gene: 13. The CDR3 is made up of 15 amino acids. The CDR3 here is CSVTGRDRDTYEQYF. In nucleotides, the CDR3 is TGCAGCGTGACCGGCCGGGACAGGGATACATACGAGCAGTACTTC.

This clonotype was observed a few times. Compared with germline, one end of the junction differs, possibly owing to a read error. The chain joins TRBV29-1 to TRBJ1-2, with no clear D. CDR3 size: 14 residues. The germline V gene encodes CDR1 SQVTM and CDR2 ANQGSEA. The CDR3 sequence is CSVGPLTANYGDTF. Here the CDR3 DNA reads TGCAGCGTCGGACCCTTGACCGCTAACTATGGCGACACCTTC.

J is TRBJ2-4 and V is TRBV7-8; no reliable D call. The V gene lost 5 bases and the J gene lost 3 bases, with 14 bases spanning the gap. This CDR3 has 15 residues. CDR1 and CDR2 from the germline V gene are SGHVS and FQNEAQ. The CDR3: CASSPTDGDKNIQYF. In nucleotides, the CDR3 is TGTGCCAGCAGCCCGACCGACGGTGACAAAAACATTCAGTACTTC.

This clonotype showed up just a few times. V and J are TRBV25-1 and TRBJ2-1, with D unresolved. The tail of the sequence fits TRBJ2-5 better, so the J call may be wrong. CDR3 length equals 13 residues. In germline, CDR1 is MGHDK, CDR2 SYGVNS. CDR3 residues: CASKAEIKETQYF. The CDR3, as DNA: TGTGCCAGCAAGGCGGAGATTAAAGAGACCCAGTACTTC.

There are a few counts of this clonotype. V gene TRBV27 combines with J gene TRBJ1-1, with D possibly being TRBD1 (5 bases). Trimming left V 0 bases short and J 7 bases short, with 9 bases between. CDR3 size: 13 residues. Germline V gene sequence: CDR1 MNHEY, CDR2 SMNVEV (reference sequence). CDR3 sequence: CASSLSMTVEAFF. In nucleotides, the CDR3 is TGTGCCAGCAGTTTATCGATGACAGTTGAAGCTTTCTTT.

This clonotype appeared a few times. This sequence joins TRBV3-1 and TRBJ2-5, with 10 bases matching TRBD2. Germline trimming cut 2 bases from V and 4 bases from J; bases unmatched to any gene: 1. The CDR3 loop spans 14 amino acids. Germline V gene sequence: CDR1 LGHDT, CDR2 YNNKEL (reference sequence). CDR3 DNA sequence: TGTGCCAGCAGCCAAAGGACTAGCGGAGAGACCCAGTACTTC. This codes for CASSQRTSGETQYF.

This clonotype was seen ten or more times. V gene TRBV28 combines with J gene TRBJ1-5; D call uncertain. CDR1 is MDHEN and CDR2 is SYDVKM in the germline V gene. V lost 6 bases and J lost 7, with 16 bases in between. The CDR3 totals 14 residues. This CDR3 reads CASSPDKVWQPQHF. As DNA, the CDR3 is TGTGCCAGCAGCCCCGACAAGGTTTGGCAGCCCCAGCATTTT.